This is a list of T cell receptor beta chains from one sample in a study of T cell responses to AZD1222 COVID-19 vaccine. Generated by immunoSEQ multiplex PCR, the TCRdb table keeps only in-frame clones and is missing some. The table lists 150,000 or so clones, 85% to 95% of them singletons. The sequencing here drew on peripheral blood, taken on day 0 of AZD1222 vaccination. The receptor set was obtained from an adult in good health. The CDR3 runs from the conserved cysteine through the conserved F or W. The D gene is left open where the match is weak. Some rows have no size entry. The others give once, few or many, or a class for an expanded clone.

J,D,V,size,CDR3,DNA
TRBJ2-3,NA,TRBV5-1,NA,CASSLAHGGTDTQYF,TGCGCCAGCAGCTTGGCCCACGGGGGAACAGATACGCAGTATTTT
TRBJ2-1,NA,TRBV7-2,NA,CASTPDRWGNEQFF,TGTGCCAGCACCCCCGACAGATGGGGTAATGAGCAGTTCTTC
TRBJ2-7,NA,TRBV27,NA,CASSLSPRDYEQYF,TGTGCCAGCAGTTTATCCCCAAGGGATTACGAGCAGTACTTC
TRBJ2-3,NA,TRBV5-1,NA,CASSSGGTDTQYF,TGCGCCAGCAGCTCTGGGGGCACAGATACGCAGTATTTT
TRBJ2-1,NA,TRBV7-9,NA,CASSLAPATSYNEQFF,TGTGCCAGCAGCTTAGCCCCAGCTACCTCCTACAATGAGCAGTTCTTC
TRBJ2-2,NA,TRBV28,NA,CASSPFEWGRALAGELFF,TGTGCCAGCAGTCCCTTTGAATGGGGAAGGGCTCTGGCCGGGGAGCTGTTTTTT
TRBJ1-1,NA,TRBV28,NA,CASSNGQSEAFF,TGTGCCAGCAGTAACGGGCAGAGTGAAGCTTTCTTT
TRBJ1-5,TRBD1,TRBV4-1,NA,CASSRGTGVGQPQHF,TGCGCCAGCAGCCGGGGGACAGGGGTAGGGCAGCCCCAGCATTTT
TRBJ1-4,NA,TRBV6-5,NA,CASGDFEVSEEKLFF,TGTGCCAGCGGGGACTTCGAAGTTAGCGAGGAAAAACTGTTTTTT
TRBJ1-5,NA,TRBV6-2/TRBV6-3,NA,CASSPQGWSNQPQHF,TGTGCCAGCAGTCCCCAGGGGTGGAGCAATCAGCCCCAGCATTTT
TRBJ2-7,TRBD1,TRBV18,NA,CASSPPTGEHEQYF,TGTGCCAGCTCACCCCCGACAGGGGAGCACGAGCAGTACTTC
TRBJ2-3,NA,TRBV27,NA,CASSRGMYWVDTQYF,TGTGCCAGCAGTAGGGGGATGTATTGGGTGGATACGCAGTATTTT
TRBJ1-5,NA,TRBV24-1,NA,CAKIVRPQHF,TGTGCCAAAATTGTACGGCCCCAGCATTTT
TRBJ2-3,NA,TRBV13,NA,CASSFRTGTDTQYF,TGTGCCAGCAGCTTCCGTACAGGGACAGATACGCAGTATTTT
TRBJ1-2,TRBD1,TRBV3-1/TRBV3-2,NA,CASSRRLGQAIANYGYTF,TGTGCCAGCAGCCGGAGGTTGGGACAGGCGATCGCTAACTATGGCTACACCTTC
TRBJ2-3,NA,TRBV6-5,NA,CASRHGSTDTQYF,TGTGCCAGCAGGCACGGGAGCACAGATACGCAGTATTTT
TRBJ2-1,NA,TRBV7-9,NA,CASSGGYNEQFF,TGTGCCAGCAGCGGGGGGTACAATGAGCAGTTCTTC
TRBJ2-7,TRBD2,TRBV5-1,NA,CASSLARLAGGVYEQYF,TGCGCCAGCAGCTTGGCCCGACTAGCGGGGGGGGTATACGAGCAGTACTTC
TRBJ2-3,TRBD1,TRBV7-9,NA,CASSPDRGEDTQYF,TGTGCCAGCAGCCCGGACAGGGGAGAGGATACGCAGTATTTT
TRBJ1-2,NA,TRBV2,NA,CASNSGSYGYTF,TGTGCCAGCAACTCCGGGAGCTATGGCTACACCTTC
TRBJ1-2,NA,TRBV6-5,NA,CASTPPGGRHGYTF,TGTGCCAGCACGCCCCCCGGGGGTCGGCATGGCTACACCTTC
TRBJ1-1,TRBD1,TRBV6-5,NA,CASWTGGKGEAFF,TGTGCCAGCTGGACAGGGGGCAAGGGTGAAGCTTTCTTT
TRBJ1-5,NA,TRBV10-3,NA,CAISDPGAPGNQPQHF,TGTGCCATCAGCGACCCCGGAGCTCCCGGTAATCAGCCCCAGCATTTT
TRBJ2-7,TRBD1,TRBV6-1,NA,CASSEPPGQGKQYF,TGTGCCAGCAGTGAACCCCCGGGACAGGGGAAGCAGTACTTC
TRBJ1-1,NA,TRBV14,NA,CASSQFRRLELAFF,TGTGCCAGCAGCCAATTTAGACGCCTAGAGTTAGCTTTCTTT
TRBJ2-3,NA,TRBV18,NA,CASSPSLTDTQYF,TGTGCCAGCTCACCATCCCTCACAGATACGCAGTATTTT
TRBJ2-3,TRBD2,TRBV2,once,CASSEFISGGSTDTQYF,TGTGCCAGCAGTGAATTTATTAGCGGGGGATCCACAGATACGCAGTATTTT
TRBJ2-7,NA,TRBV11-3,NA,CASSLVQYVGGSYEQYF,TGTGCCAGCAGCTTAGTCCAGTACGTAGGGGGATCCTACGAGCAGTACTTC
TRBJ2-1,NA,TRBV29-1,NA,CSPETLYNEQFF,TGCAGCCCGGAAACCCTCTACAATGAGCAGTTCTTC
TRBJ1-5,TRBD1,TRBV11-2,NA,CASSTQGGWPQHF,TGTGCCAGCAGCACCCAGGGGGGGTGGCCCCAGCATTTT
TRBJ2-2,NA,TRBV24-1,NA,CATSETSNTGELFF,TGTGCCACCAGTGAGACCTCGAACACCGGGGAGCTGTTTTTT
TRBJ1-2,TRBD1,TRBV6-5,NA,CASSYSRQGANGYTF,TGTGCCAGCAGTTACTCTAGACAGGGGGCGAATGGCTACACCTTC
TRBJ2-4,NA,TRBV11-2,NA,CASSLEFPYKNIQYF,TGTGCCAGCAGCTTAGAATTTCCCTACAAAAACATTCAGTACTTC
TRBJ1-1,NA,TRBV5-1,NA,CASSFGHQNTEAFF,TGCGCCAGCAGCTTCGGACATCAGAACACTGAAGCTTTCTTT
TRBJ2-7,NA,TRBV28,NA,CASSLYFGGEQYF,TGTGCCAGCAGTTTATATTTTGGGGGCGAGCAGTACTTC
TRBJ1-3,NA,TRBV21-1,NA,CASSKRSQTLEGQGQLSIYF,TGTGCCAGCAGCAAACGATCTCAAACCTTAGAGGGACAGGGACAGCTATCCATATATTTT
TRBJ2-2,NA,TRBV5-4,once,CASKGQNTGELFF,TGTGCCAGCAAGGGACAGAACACCGGGGAGCTGTTTTTT
TRBJ1-5,TRBD1,TRBV7-9,few,CASSLSGGGQPQHF,TGTGCCAGCAGCTTATCAGGGGGCGGACAGCCCCAGCATTTT
TRBJ1-6,NA,TRBV5-8,NA,CAITPGRRSYNSPLHF,TGTGCCATCACACCGGGACGGCGCTCCTATAATTCACCCCTCCACTTT
TRBJ2-5,NA,TRBV5-1,NA,CASSGGQGETQYF,TGCGCCAGCAGCGGAGGTCAAGGGGAGACCCAGTACTTC
TRBJ2-2,TRBD2,TRBV3-1/TRBV3-2,NA,CASAGEFTGELFF,TGTGCCAGCGCGGGGGAGTTCACCGGGGAGCTGTTTTTT
TRBJ1-5,NA,TRBV6-6,NA,CASSSRYPQGHQPQHF,TGTGCCAGCAGTTCACGTTATCCCCAGGGGCATCAGCCCCAGCATTTT
TRBJ1-5,NA,TRBV6-1,NA,CASSEGLSQPQHF,TGTGCCAGCAGTGAAGGTCTAAGCCAGCCCCAGCATTTT
TRBJ1-5,NA,TRBV6-2/TRBV6-3,NA,CASSYRVEGNQPQHF,TGTGCCAGCAGTTACCGGGTAGAAGGAAATCAGCCCCAGCATTTT
TRBJ1-1,NA,TRBV30,NA,CAWSPAHAGNTEAFF,TGTGCCTGGAGTCCAGCCCATGCTGGGAACACTGAAGCTTTCTTT
TRBJ1-1,NA,TRBV20-1,NA,CSASMTGYTEAFF,TGCAGTGCTAGTATGACAGGCTACACTGAAGCTTTCTTT
TRBJ2-7,NA,TRBV2,NA,CASSEGPRFSYEQYF,TGTGCCAGCAGTGAAGGTCCCAGGTTCTCCTACGAGCAGTACTTC
TRBJ1-2,NA,TRBV28,NA,CASTDRYGYTF,TGTGCCAGCACCGACCGCTATGGCTACACCTTC
TRBJ2-4,TRBD2,TRBV5-1,NA,CASTLSGGTENIQYF,TGCGCCAGCACCCTTAGCGGGGGTACCGAAAACATTCAGTACTTC
TRBJ1-1,NA,TRBV5-1,NA,CASRAGDDTEAFF,TGCGCCAGCAGGGCAGGGGACGACACTGAAGCTTTCTTT
TRBJ2-1,TRBD2,TRBV28,NA,CASSLSGGAFEQFF,TGTGCCAGCAGTCTTAGCGGGGGGGCTTTTGAGCAGTTCTTC
TRBJ1-1,NA,TRBV18,NA,CASSPPAGRNTEAFF,TGTGCCAGCTCACCACCGGCGGGGCGGAACACTGAAGCTTTCTTT
TRBJ2-2,NA,TRBV3-1/TRBV3-2,NA,CASSPWDITGELFF,TGTGCCAGCAGCCCCTGGGACATCACCGGGGAGCTGTTTTTT
TRBJ2-1,NA,TRBV19,NA,CASTGPDTYNEQFF,TGTGCCAGTACGGGCCCAGATACGTACAATGAGCAGTTCTTC